The TCR beta chain under discussion was sequenced for a study of control samples from healthy donors and cancer patients. The CDR3 runs 16 residues. The trim removed 5 bases at V and 6 bases at J, leaving 10 bases unmatched. Germline values: CDR1 MNHEY, CDR2 SMNVEV (reference sequence). The table came from immunoSEQ multiplex PCR; TCRdb's copy has only in-frame clones and leaves some out. The data hold 150,000 to 200,000 clones, with about 90% observed a single time. Material for sequencing was blood. This TCR was sampled from a young man in good health. The chain carries TRBV27 and TRBJ2-3, with 11 bases aligning to TRBD2. The CDR3, as DNA: TGTGCCAGCAGTCCGCTTACTAGCGGGGGTAGGGATACGCAGTATTTT. This codes for CASSPLTSGGRDTQYF.